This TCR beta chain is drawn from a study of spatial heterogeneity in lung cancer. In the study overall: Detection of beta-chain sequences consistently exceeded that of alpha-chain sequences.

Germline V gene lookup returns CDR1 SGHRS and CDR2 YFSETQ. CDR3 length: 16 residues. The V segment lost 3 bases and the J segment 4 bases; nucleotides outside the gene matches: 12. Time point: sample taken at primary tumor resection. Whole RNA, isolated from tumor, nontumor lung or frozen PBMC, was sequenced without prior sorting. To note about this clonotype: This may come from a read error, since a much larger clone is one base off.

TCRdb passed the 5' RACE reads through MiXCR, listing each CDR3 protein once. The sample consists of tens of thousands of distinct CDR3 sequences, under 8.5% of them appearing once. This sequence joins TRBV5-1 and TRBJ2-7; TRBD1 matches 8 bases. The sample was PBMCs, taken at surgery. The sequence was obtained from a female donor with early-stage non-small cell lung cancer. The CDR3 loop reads CASSYPQDRVEYEQYF. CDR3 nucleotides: TGCGCCAGCAGCTATCCCCAGGACAGGGTAGAATACGAGCAGTACTTC.